These 27 T cell receptor beta chains were all obtained from the same sample, sequenced in a study of beta chain features in type 1 diabetes. TCRB transcripts that were expressed got sequenced, as all of the isolated RNA had been reverse transcribed. The data were produced by immunoSEQ multiplex PCR, yet TCRdb's version contains in-frame clones alone and is incomplete. The profile covers 810,000 or so clones, with around a sixth appearing a single time and 0.023% taken by the ten largest. The source material was naive CD4+ T cells from blood. Receptors were obtained from a woman aged 18-29 years in good health.

This clone was recorded a few times. The sample carries other DNA sequences with the same CDR3. The rearrangement joins TRBV6-5 to TRBJ2-2; D unclear. The CDR3 consists of 15 residues. Looked up from germline, CDR1 is MNHEY and CDR2 is SVGAGI. V lost 4 bases and J lost 0, with 9 bases in between. The CDR3 is CASSLGRTNTGELFF. The CDR3 DNA sequence: TGTGCCAGCAGTTTAGGCAGAACGAACACCGGGGAGCTGTTTTTT.

This clone was recorded once. The rearrangement joins TRBV19 to TRBJ2-2; 11 nucleotides match TRBD1. The germline V gene encodes CDR1 LNHDA and CDR2 SQIVND (reference sequence). Germline trimming cut 3 bases from V and 5 bases from J; bases unmatched to any gene: 5. The CDR3 is 16 residues long. The DNA for the CDR3 is TGTGCCAGTAGTATCCTCGGGACAGGGGGTACCGGGGAGCTGTTTTTT. As protein: CASSILGTGGTGELFF.

The chain combines TRBV7-9 with TRBJ1-3; tentatively, D is TRBD1 (6 bases). Germline-derived CDR1 and CDR2 are SEHNR and FQNEAQ (reference sequence). The CDR3 has 16 residues. V was clipped by 0 bases and J by 2 bases, with 11 bases between them. The CDR3: CASSLAGDKTGNTIYF. The DNA of the CDR3 is TGTGCCAGCAGCTTAGCGGGGGACAAAACTGGAAACACCATATATTTT.

This chain uses TRBV7-2 with TRBJ2-1; D is undetermined. V was cut by 0 bases and J by 1 base, with 7 bases left in between. Germline V lookup: CDR1 SGHTA, CDR2 FQGNSA. The CDR3 spans 15 residues. The CDR3 DNA is TGTGCCAGCAGCTTAGCGCGCCCTTCCTACAATGAGCAGTTCTTC. Translation: CASSLARPSYNEQFF. The complete variable domain, with remaining parts taken from reference TRBV7-2 and TRBJ2-1, reads GAGVSQSPSNKVTEKGKDVELRCDPISGHTALYWYRQSLGQGLEFLIYFQGNSAPDKSGLPSDRFSAERTGGSVSTLTIQRTQQEDSAVYLCASSLARPSYNEQFFGPGTRLTVL.

The J gene is TRBJ2-1, the V gene TRBV4-2, with TRBD2 identical over 12 bases. J gave up 7 bases and V 2 bases, and 9 bases lay outside the gene matches. There are 17 residues in the CDR3. CDR1 is LGHNA and CDR2 is YNFKEQ in the germline V gene. The CDR3 DNA is TGTGCCAGCAGCCAACTAGCGGGAGGGCCTATGTATAATGAGCAGTTCTTC. Translating gives CASSQLAGGPMYNEQFF.

The chain joins TRBV28 to TRBJ2-3, with a tentative D call TRBD2 (5 bases). V lost 3 bases, J lost 3 bases, and 10 bases lay in between. The V gene's germline CDR1 is MDHEN and CDR2 SYDVKM. This CDR3 has 14 residues. CDR3 sequence: CASSFLASTDTQYF. CDR3 bases: TGTGCCAGCAGTTTCCTAGCATCTACAGATACGCAGTATTTT.

A word on this clone: This sample also contains other DNA sequences that code for the same CDR3. The J gene is TRBJ1-1, the V gene TRBV18; the D is unclear. V shed 5 bases and J shed 1 base, with 8 bases lying between them. The CDR3 contains 13 residues. Germline V gene data show CDR1 as KGHSH and CDR2 as LQKENI. The CDR3 DNA reads as TGTGCCAGCTCAAGAACAGAGAACACTGAAGCTTTCTTT. This sequence encodes CASSRTENTEAFF.

This chain joins TRBV2 and TRBJ2-4; 10 bases fit TRBD1. The CDR3 spans 18 residues. Germline CDR1 is SNHLY and CDR2 is FYNNEI. After removal of 6 bases from V and 1 base from J, the junction contained 12 bases not matched to a gene. This chain's CDR3 is CASSAPDRGRWAKNIQYF. CDR3 bases: TGTGCCAGCAGCGCACCTGACAGGGGGCGGTGGGCCAAAAACATTCAGTACTTC.

The chain recombines TRBV10-3 with TRBJ1-5; possibly TRBD1 for D (5 bases). Trimming removed 6 bases from V and 4 bases from J, with 10 bases in between. Germline values: CDR1 ENHRY, CDR2 SYGVKD. This CDR3 spans 13 amino acids. The CDR3 DNA is TGTGCCATCAGGGGGGGAGTTAATCAGCCCCAGCATTTT. Translated: CAIRGGVNQPQHF.

This clone has only a few counts. V gene TRBV19 combines with J gene TRBJ2-7; TRBD2 aligns across 10 bases. The CDR3 is 17 amino acids. With 3 bases clipped from V and 3 bases from J, the junction kept 11 bases outside the gene matches. The germline gives CDR1 LNHDA, CDR2 SQIVND (reference sequence). The CDR3 DNA follows: TGTGCCAGTAGTATCTCCTCCGGGACTAGCGAAGTCTACGAGCAGTACTTC. Protein product: CASSISSGTSEVYEQYF.

This clone turned up a few times. The rearrangement joins TRBV9 to TRBJ2-2; D not resolved. This CDR3 is 15 amino acids long. Germline V CDR1 and CDR2: SGDLS, YYNGEE. Trimming stripped 0 bases from V and 1 base from J, with 7 bases between. The CDR3 DNA reads as TGTGCCAGCAGCGTAGACCTCAAGAACACCGGGGAGCTGTTTTTT. Amino acids: CASSVDLKNTGELFF.

This clone has just a few counts. V gene TRBV28 combines with J gene TRBJ1-2; TRBD1 might be the D (6 bases). Germline CDR1 MDHEN, CDR2 SYDVKM. Between the trimmed V and J ends, which lost 7 bases and 8 bases, there was a span of 23 bases. There are 15 residues in the CDR3. The CDR3, as DNA: TGTGCCAGCAAGGGTGTGTCAGGGGCTGGAGGAGGCTACACCTTC. Residues: CASKGVSGAGGGYTF.

This clone was found a few times. The rearrangement uses TRBV5-1 and TRBJ2-6; D ambiguous. Germline V gene data show CDR1 as SGHRS and CDR2 as YFSETQ. The CDR3 loop spans 16 amino acids. Trimming cost V 1 base and J 0 bases, with 8 bases left between them. CDR3 sequence reads: CASSLSGTSGANVLTF. The CDR3 region has the DNA TGCGCCAGCAGCTTGTCAGGAACCTCTGGGGCCAACGTCCTGACTTTC. Filled out from reference TRBV5-1 and TRBJ2-6, the complete variable domain reads KAGVTQTPRYLIKTRGQQVTLSCSPISGHRSVSWYQQTPGQGLQFLFEYFSETQRNKGNFPGRFSGRQFSNSRSEMNVSTLELGDSALYLCASSLSGTSGANVLTFGAGSRLTVL.

This clone was counted a few times. The J gene is TRBJ2-1, the V gene TRBV28; TRBD1 agrees at 8 bases. CDR1 and CDR2 from the germline V gene are MDHEN and SYDVKM. After removal of 5 bases from V and 3 bases from J, the junction contained 9 bases not matched to a gene. This CDR3 comprises 16 residues. DNA of the CDR3: TGTGCCAGCAGTCGACCCGGGACAGGAGGCTACAATGAGCAGTTCTTC. Translating it yields CASSRPGTGGYNEQFF.

This clone came up a few times. The chain carries TRBV6-5 and TRBJ1-5; D gene unclear. The CDR3 has 12 residues. The V end was cut by 2 bases, the J end by 7 bases, with 6 bases between. CDR1 is MNHEY, CDR2 SVGAGI, per germline. CDR3 coding DNA: TGTGCCAGCAGTTACGAGGGACAGCCCCAGCATTTT. Translating it yields CASSYEGQPQHF.

This chain links TRBV6-1 with TRBJ2-1, with a tentative D call TRBD1 (6 bases). V shed 0 bases and J shed 0 bases, with 21 bases lying between them. Germline V lookup: CDR1 MNHNS, CDR2 SASEGT. This CDR3 is 20 amino acids long. CDR3 sequence: CASSEASRDKGVGSYNEQFF. DNA for the CDR3: TGTGCCAGCAGTGAAGCCTCACGGGACAAGGGGGTGGGCTCCTACAATGAGCAGTTCTTC.

This rearrangement joins TRBV15 to TRBJ2-6; no definite D call. This CDR3 contains 15 residues. The V end lost 1 base, the J end lost 9 bases, and 13 bases lay between the germline ends. In germline, CDR1 is LNHNV, CDR2 YYDKDF (reference sequence). CDR3 region: CATSRGDFEGNVLTF. CDR3 DNA: TGTGCCACCAGCAGAGGGGATTTCGAAGGCAACGTCCTGACTTTC.

This chain uses TRBV5-1 with TRBJ2-1; D remains unclear. V was shortened by 1 base and J by 6 bases, with 8 bases between the two germline ends. CDR3 length: 13 amino acids. CDR1 SGHRS and CDR2 YFSETQ come from the germline V gene. CDR3 region: CASSLRSGNEQFF. CDR3 nucleotides: TGCGCCAGCAGCTTGCGTAGTGGCAATGAGCAGTTCTTC.

The chain uses TRBV7-2 and TRBJ2-1; D remains ambiguous. The CDR3 is made up of 14 amino acids. V lost 5 bases, J lost 7 bases, and 15 bases lay in between. Germline lookup yields CDR1 SGHTA and CDR2 FQGNSA. CDR3 sequence reads: CASSPYSLGNEQFF. DNA for the CDR3: TGTGCCAGCAGCCCCTATAGCCTCGGGAATGAGCAGTTCTTC.

The chain joins TRBV27 to TRBJ2-3; tentative D call: TRBD2 (6 bases). This CDR3 has 15 residues. Germline V gene data show CDR1 as MNHEY and CDR2 as SMNVEV (reference sequence). V lost 5 bases and J lost 0, with 12 bases in between. CDR3 nucleotide sequence: TGTGCCAGCAGTCTCGGGACTCTTAGCACAGATACGCAGTATTTT. Translation: CASSLGTLSTDTQYF.

As regards this clone: Other nucleotide sequences from this sample produce the same CDR3. The CDR3 reads CASSLGSQPQHF. The CDR3 DNA reads as TGTGCCAGCAGCTTAGGGAGTCAGCCCCAGCATTTT. The chain joins TRBV7-9 to TRBJ1-5; D remains unclear. CDR1 is SEHNR, CDR2 FQNEAQ, per germline (reference sequence). V lost 1 base and J 6 bases, leaving 4 bases between the germline ends. This CDR3 is built from 12 residues.

This clone has just a few counts. The rearrangement joins TRBV7-2 to TRBJ2-4; TRBD2 might be the D (5 bases). Per the germline V gene, CDR1 is SGHTA and CDR2 is FQGNSA. V lost 5 bases to trimming and J lost 0 bases, with 14 bases between them. The CDR3 sequence is 16 residues long. CDR3 protein: CASSHGGSLAKNIQYF. CDR3 sequence (DNA): TGTGCCAGCAGCCATGGAGGATCACTAGCCAAAAACATTCAGTACTTC.

The chain joins TRBV9 to TRBJ2-3, with D uncertain. The CDR3 is 15 residues long. Germline CDR1 SGDLS, CDR2 YYNGEE. Between the trimmed V and J ends, which lost 1 base and 1 base, there was a span of 10 bases. CDR3 amino acids: CASSVYDSGTDTQYF. The CDR3 region has the DNA TGTGCCAGCAGCGTATATGATTCAGGCACAGATACGCAGTATTTT.

V usage is TRBV18 and J usage is TRBJ2-1, with 11 bases lining up with TRBD2. The CDR3 is 14 residues long. Germline CDR1 is KGHSH and CDR2 is LQKENI. Trimming removed 6 bases from V and 7 bases from J; junction bases left unmatched: 5. CDR3 coding DNA: TGTGCCAGCTCTATAGCGGGAGGGGTGAATGAGCAGTTCTTC. Amino acid sequence: CASSIAGGVNEQFF.

J is TRBJ2-5 and V is TRBV4-1; 8 bases map to TRBD2. V lost 1 base and J lost 5; bases outside the gene matches: 12. CDR3 length equals 17 residues. From germline, CDR1 is MGHRA and CDR2 YSYEKL. For the CDR3, the DNA is TGCGCCAGCAGCCAAGCCGGTAGCGGGGCTGTGGGCGAGACCCAGTACTTC. Its translation: CASSQAGSGAVGETQYF.

This clone has more than one count but fewer than ten. This chain connects TRBV11-2 to TRBJ2-2, with 7 bases matching TRBD1. The CDR3 spans 18 residues. Germline-derived CDR1 and CDR2 are SGHAT and FQNNGV. V dropped 0 bases and J dropped 7; count of bases not matched to a gene: 14. CDR3 loop: CASSLDNLGTDPDGELFF. CDR3 nucleotide sequence: TGTGCCAGCAGCTTAGATAACCTCGGGACAGATCCTGACGGGGAGCTGTTTTTT.

The chain uses TRBV14 and TRBJ2-7, with D unresolved. Germline-derived CDR1 and CDR2 are SGHDN and FVKESK. V lost 0 bases and J 6 bases, leaving 9 bases between the germline ends. The CDR3 is made up of 13 amino acids. The CDR3 DNA is TGTGCCAGCAGCCAAGATATGACGGGCGAGCAGTACTTC. Translating gives CASSQDMTGEQYF.